This TCR beta chain was sequenced in a study of T cell responses to AZD1222 COVID-19 vaccine. Whole-study findings and limits: Without day 14 samples, only post-peak T cell repertoires were studied.

Comment on this clone: Its antigen is not identified.

The method was immunoSEQ multiplex PCR; TCRdb's version includes in-frame clones alone and lacks a portion of them. The sample contains some 91,000 clones, around 94% of which appear only once. The source is an adult in good health. This sample comprised peripheral blood, obtained on day 0 of AZD1222 vaccination.

CDR3 DNA sequence: TGTGCCGAACGGGAGTTAGCCGGGGAGCTGTTTTTT. Amino acids: CAERELAGELFF. The chain has TRBV30 and TRBJ2-2; D is perhaps TRBD2 (6 bases). Germline V gene sequence: CDR1 GTSNPN, CDR2 SVGIG (reference sequence). With 8 bases removed from V and 6 bases from J, the gap between germline ends came to 13 bases. The CDR3 spans 12 residues.